This T cell receptor beta chain was obtained from a study of blood T cell repertoires in COVID-19. In the study overall: Spain, Italy and the United States supplied samples that represented acute and convalescent COVID-19. The analysed material was cDNA or gDNA that came from T cells, B-cell-depleted T cells, or PBMCs.

With 0 bases removed from V and 5 bases from J, the gap between germline ends came to 14 bases. Germline V CDR1 and CDR2: SGHTS, YDEGEE. The CDR3 covers 15 residues. As originally analysed: Reference gene primer amplification yielded estimated nucleated cell counts. Sequencing was performed with immunoSEQ multiplex PCR; in TCRdb, only in-frame clones are kept and a portion is missing. Clone size and V and J calls were adopted from that table, with D and trimming inferred from the DNA. In the table there are around 250,000 clones, over 75% of which are singletons. This receptor was identified in a human donor in a cohort sampled during active COVID-19. Input material: peripheral blood. The chain has TRBV5-8 and TRBJ2-5; the D gene is possibly TRBD1 (7 bases). CDR3 amino acids: CASSLGLAGGETQYF. DNA of the CDR3: TGTGCCAGCAGCTTGGGCCTGGCAGGGGGGGAGACCCAGTACTTC. The full variable domain, its missing parts supplied by reference TRBV5-8 and TRBJ2-5, is EAGVTQSPTHLIKTRGQQATLRCSPISGHTSVYWYQQALGLGLQFLLWYDEGEERNRGNFPPRFSGRQFPNYSSELNVNALELEDSALYLCASSLGLAGGETQYFGPGTRLLVL.